The source of this T cell receptor beta chain is a study of monozygotic twins with inflammatory bowel disease. Study-level findings and limits: Heterogeneous immunosuppressive treatment regimens may have introduced variability into patient repertoires. Similarity of repertoires did not differ between concordant and discordant twins, possibly from limited power.

Two nested PCRs, of roughly 15 and 9 cycles, processed TCRalpha and TCRbeta cDNA. For each CDR3 protein, TCRdb gives one entry from its re-call of the 5' RACE reads, without DNA. The sample has around 380,000 distinct CDR3 sequences. From germline, CDR1 is LNHNV and CDR2 YYDKDF (reference sequence). The CDR3 length is 15 residues. Of note for this clonotype: What it binds is unknown.

This sequence joins TRBV15 and TRBJ2-7; TCRdb returns TRBD1, unconfirmable since there is no DNA. The sample taken for sequencing was blood. The clonotype comes from a human donor with ulcerative colitis or Crohn's disease, or a healthy co-twin of an affected twin (not recorded which). Here the CDR3 reads CATSRARRAVIEQYF.